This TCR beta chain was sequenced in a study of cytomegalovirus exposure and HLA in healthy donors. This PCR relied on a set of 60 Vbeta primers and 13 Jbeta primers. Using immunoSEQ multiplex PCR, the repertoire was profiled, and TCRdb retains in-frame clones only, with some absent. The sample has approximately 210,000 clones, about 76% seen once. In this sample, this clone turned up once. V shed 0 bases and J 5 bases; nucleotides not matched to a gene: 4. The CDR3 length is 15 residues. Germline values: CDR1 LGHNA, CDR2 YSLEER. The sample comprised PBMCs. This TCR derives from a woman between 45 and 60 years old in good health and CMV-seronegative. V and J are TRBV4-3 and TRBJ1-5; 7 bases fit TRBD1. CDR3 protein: CASSQDSGGHQPQHF. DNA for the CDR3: TGCGCCAGCAGCCAAGATTCAGGGGGACATCAGCCCCAGCATTTT.